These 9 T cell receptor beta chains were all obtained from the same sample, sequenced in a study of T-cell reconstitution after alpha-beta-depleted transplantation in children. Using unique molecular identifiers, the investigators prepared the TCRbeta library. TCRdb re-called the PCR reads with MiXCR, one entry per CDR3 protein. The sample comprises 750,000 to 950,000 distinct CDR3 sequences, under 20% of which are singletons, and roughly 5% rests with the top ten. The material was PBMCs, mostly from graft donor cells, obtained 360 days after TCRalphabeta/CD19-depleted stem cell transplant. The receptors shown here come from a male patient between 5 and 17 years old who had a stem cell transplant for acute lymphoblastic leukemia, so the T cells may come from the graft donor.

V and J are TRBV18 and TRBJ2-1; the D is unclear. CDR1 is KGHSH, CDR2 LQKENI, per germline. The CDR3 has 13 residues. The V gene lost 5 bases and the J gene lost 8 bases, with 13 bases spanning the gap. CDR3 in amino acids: CASSVRQDHEQFF. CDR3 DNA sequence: TGTGCCAGCTCAGTACGGCAGGACCATGAGCAGTTCTTC.

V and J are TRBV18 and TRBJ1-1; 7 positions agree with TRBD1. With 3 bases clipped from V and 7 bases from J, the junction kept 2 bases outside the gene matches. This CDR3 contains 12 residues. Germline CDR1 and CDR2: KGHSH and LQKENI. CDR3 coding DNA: TGTGCCAGCTCACCGGCAGGGGGTGAAGCTTTCTTT. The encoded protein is CASSPAGGEAFF.

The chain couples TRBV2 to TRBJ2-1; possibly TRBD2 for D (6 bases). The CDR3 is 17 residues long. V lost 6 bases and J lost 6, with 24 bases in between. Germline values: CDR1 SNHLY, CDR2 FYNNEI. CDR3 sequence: CASRDDLGGGTRNEQFF. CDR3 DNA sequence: TGTGCCAGCAGGGACGACCTAGGCGGCGGGACTCGCAATGAGCAGTTCTTC. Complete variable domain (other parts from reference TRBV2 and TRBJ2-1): EPEVTQTPSHQVTQMGQEVILRCVPISNHLYFYWYRQILGQKVEFLVSFYNNEISEKSEIFDDQFSVERPDGSNFTLKIRSTKLEDSAMYFCASRDDLGGGTRNEQFFGPGTRLTVL.

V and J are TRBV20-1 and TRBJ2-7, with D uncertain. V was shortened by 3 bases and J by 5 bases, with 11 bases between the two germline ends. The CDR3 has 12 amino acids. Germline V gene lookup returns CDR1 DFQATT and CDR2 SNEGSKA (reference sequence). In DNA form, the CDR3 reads TGCAGTGCTAGCCCTAATTTCAACGAGCAGTACTTC. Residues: CSASPNFNEQYF.

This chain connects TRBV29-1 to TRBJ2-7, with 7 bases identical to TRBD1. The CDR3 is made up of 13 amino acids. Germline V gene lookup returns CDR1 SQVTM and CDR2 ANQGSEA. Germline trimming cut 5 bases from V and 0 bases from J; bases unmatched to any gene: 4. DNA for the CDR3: TGCAGCGTTCAGACAGGGTCCTCCTACGAGCAGTACTTC. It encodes CSVQTGSSYEQYF.

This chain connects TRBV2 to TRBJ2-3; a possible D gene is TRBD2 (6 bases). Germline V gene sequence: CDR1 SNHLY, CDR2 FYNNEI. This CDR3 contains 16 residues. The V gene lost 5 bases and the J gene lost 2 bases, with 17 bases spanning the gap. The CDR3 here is CASSFPKGLFTDTQYF. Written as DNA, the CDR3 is TGTGCCAGCAGTTTCCCCAAGGGACTTTTCACAGATACGCAGTATTTT.

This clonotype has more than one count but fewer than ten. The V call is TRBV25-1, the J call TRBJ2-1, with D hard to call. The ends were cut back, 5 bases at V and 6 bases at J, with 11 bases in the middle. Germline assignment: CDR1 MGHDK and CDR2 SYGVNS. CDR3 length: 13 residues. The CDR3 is CASSPLRPNEQFF. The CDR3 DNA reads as TGTGCCAGCAGTCCGTTGAGGCCCAATGAGCAGTTCTTC.

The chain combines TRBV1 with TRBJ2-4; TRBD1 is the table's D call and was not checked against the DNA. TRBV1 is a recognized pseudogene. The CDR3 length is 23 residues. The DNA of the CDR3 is TGCGCCAGCAGCCAAGTCTTAGGACAGGGACCACTAGCGCGTAGAGGAGCCAAAAACATTCAGTACTTC. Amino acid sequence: CASSQVLGQGPLARRGAKNIQYF.

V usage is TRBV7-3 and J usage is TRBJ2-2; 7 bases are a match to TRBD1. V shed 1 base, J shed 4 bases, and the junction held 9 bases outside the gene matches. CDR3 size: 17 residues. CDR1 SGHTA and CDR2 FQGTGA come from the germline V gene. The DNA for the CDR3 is TGTGCCAGCAGCTTAATTTCCTCGACAGGGCTCACCGGGGAGCTGTTTTTT. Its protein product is CASSLISSTGLTGELFF.